The TCR beta chain described here comes from a study of blood T cell repertoires in COVID-19. Study in general: Both acute and convalescent COVID-19 samples were obtained from the United States, Italy and Spain.

Germline CDR1 is SGHVS and CDR2 is FNYEAQ. This CDR3 has 15 residues. The junction had 4 bases not matched to a gene; V was cut back by 2 bases and J by 7 bases. Which cohort a participant joined came from the clinical history participants gave. Some clones are missing from TCRdb's copy, which holds only in-frame ones; the method was immunoSEQ multiplex PCR. The sample has roughly 230,000 clones; 82% are singletons. The source is a woman aged 55 to 70 who had recovered from COVID-19. The chain is built from TRBV7-6 and TRBJ2-2; 10 bases align to TRBD2. The sequenced sample consisted of PBMCs or T cells enriched from blood (not recorded which). CDR3 region: CASSLTSGTGGELFF. DNA for the CDR3: TGTGCCAGCAGCTTAACTAGCGGGACTGGCGGGGAGCTGTTTTTT.